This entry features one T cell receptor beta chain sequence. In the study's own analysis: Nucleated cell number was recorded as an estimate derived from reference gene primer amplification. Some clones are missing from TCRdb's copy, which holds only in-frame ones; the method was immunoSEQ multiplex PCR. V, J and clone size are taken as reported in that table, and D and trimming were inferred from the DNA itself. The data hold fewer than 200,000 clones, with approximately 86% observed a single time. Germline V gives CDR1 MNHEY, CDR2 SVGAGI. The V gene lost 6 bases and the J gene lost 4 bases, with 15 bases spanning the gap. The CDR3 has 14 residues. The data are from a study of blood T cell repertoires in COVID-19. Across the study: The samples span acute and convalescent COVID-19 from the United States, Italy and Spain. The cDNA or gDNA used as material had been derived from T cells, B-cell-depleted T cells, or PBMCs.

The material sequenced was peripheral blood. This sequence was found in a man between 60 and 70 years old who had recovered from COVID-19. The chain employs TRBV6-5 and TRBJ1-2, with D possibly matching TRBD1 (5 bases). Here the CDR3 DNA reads TGTGCCAGCAGGGCCATCGACAGACCCTATGGCTACACCTTC. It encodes CASRAIDRPYGYTF.